This T cell receptor (beta chain) was observed in a study of PD-1 blockade in classical Hodgkin lymphoma. Regarding the study as a whole: Exclusion applied to patients who initiated nivolumab less than 1 year following ASCT.

As for this clone: The target antigen is unknown.

Deletions cut 1 base from V and 0 bases from J, with 12 bases between. The CDR3 is 17 residues long. In germline, CDR1 is MDHEN, CDR2 SYDVKM. TCRdb's copy holds only in-frame clones and misses some; the assay was immunoSEQ multiplex PCR. The table includes tens of thousands of clones, 80% detected once. Time point noted: cycle 4 day 1 (C4D1), after less than seven weeks of nivolumab. After autologous stem cell transplantation all patients relapsed, and prior brentuximab vedotin exposure differed between cohorts. The starting material was peripheral blood mononuclear cells (PBMCs), obtained before the fourth cycle of nivolumab. The rearrangement joins TRBV28 to TRBJ2-2, with a tentative D call TRBD1 (6 bases). This sequence was found in a human donor with classical Hodgkin lymphoma. CDR3 amino acids: CASSLYGQHPNTGELFF. The CDR3 DNA is TGTGCCAGCAGTTTATATGGACAGCACCCGAACACCGGGGAGCTGTTTTTT. The full variable domain, in which reference TRBV28 and TRBJ2-2 provide the parts outside the CDR3, is DVKVTQSSRYLVKRTGEKVFLECVQDMDHENMFWYRQDPGLGLRLIYFSYDVKMKEKGDIPEGYSVSREKKERFSLILESASTNQTSMYLCASSLYGQHPNTGELFFGEGSRLTVL.